This T cell receptor (beta chain) appears in the sequencing data of a study of cytomegalovirus exposure and HLA in healthy donors. For the study at large: According to later analysis, the same platform produced the 120 validation and several hundred first-cohort repertoires.

Notes on this clone: Its antigen is unknown.

The study's findings and limits: While the bulk of TCR sequences proved rare, some public TCRs turned up in many donors. 150 to 200 TCR beta chains were listed as cytomegalovirus-associated.

TCRdb keeps only in-frame clones here, not all; method: immunoSEQ multiplex PCR. The sample lists approximately 170,000 clones, about 89% occurring once. From the 120-subject validation cohort, which was separate from the roughly 710-subject first cohort, the donors were drawn. From germline, CDR1 is SNHLY and CDR2 FYNNEI. This CDR3 contains 15 residues. Between the trimmed V and J ends, which lost 7 bases and 3 bases, there was a span of 19 bases. Specimen: PBMCs. This receptor was identified in a woman between 18 and 29 years old in good health and CMV-seropositive. The chain employs TRBV2 and TRBJ2-7, with D possibly being TRBD2 (7 bases). This chain's CDR3 is CASTQGGGADYEQYF. As DNA, the CDR3 is TGTGCCAGCACCCAAGGTGGGGGGGCGGACTACGAGCAGTACTTC.